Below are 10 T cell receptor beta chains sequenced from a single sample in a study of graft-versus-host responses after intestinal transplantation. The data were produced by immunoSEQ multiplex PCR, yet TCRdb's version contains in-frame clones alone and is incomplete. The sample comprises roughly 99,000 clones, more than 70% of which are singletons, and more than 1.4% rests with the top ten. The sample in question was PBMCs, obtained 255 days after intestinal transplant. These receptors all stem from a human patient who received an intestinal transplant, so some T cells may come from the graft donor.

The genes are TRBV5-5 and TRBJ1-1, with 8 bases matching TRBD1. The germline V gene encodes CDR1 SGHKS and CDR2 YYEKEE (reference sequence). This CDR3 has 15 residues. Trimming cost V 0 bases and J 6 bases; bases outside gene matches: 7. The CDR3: CASSLALTGDPEAFF. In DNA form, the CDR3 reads TGTGCCAGCAGCTTGGCGCTGACAGGGGACCCTGAAGCTTTCTTT. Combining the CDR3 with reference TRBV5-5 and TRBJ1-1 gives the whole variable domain DAGVTQSPTHLIKTRGQQVTLRCSPISGHKSVSWYQQVLGQGPQFIFQYYEKEERGRGNFPDRFSARQFPNYSSELNVNALLLGDSALYLCASSLALTGDPEAFFGQGTRLTVV.

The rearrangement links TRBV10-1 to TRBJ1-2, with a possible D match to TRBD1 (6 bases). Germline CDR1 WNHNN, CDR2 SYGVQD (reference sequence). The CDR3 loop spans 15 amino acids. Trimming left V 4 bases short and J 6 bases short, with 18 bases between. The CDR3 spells CASSAGQSGENGYTF. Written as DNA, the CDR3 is TGCGCCAGCAGTGCGGGACAATCGGGGGAAAATGGCTACACCTTC.

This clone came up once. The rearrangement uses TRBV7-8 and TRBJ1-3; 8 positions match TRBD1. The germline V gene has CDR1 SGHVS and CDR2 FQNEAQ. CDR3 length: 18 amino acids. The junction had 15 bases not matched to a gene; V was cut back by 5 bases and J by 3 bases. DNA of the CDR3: TGTGCCAGCAGCACTAGACAGGGGCTGGTCTACGTTGGAAACACCATATATTTT. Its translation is CASSTRQGLVYVGNTIYF. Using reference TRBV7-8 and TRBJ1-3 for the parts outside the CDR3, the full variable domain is GAGVSQSPRYKVAKRGQDVALRCDPISGHVSLFWYQQALGQGPEFLTYFQNEAQLDKSGLPSDRFFAERPEGSVSTLKIQRTQQEDSAVYLCASSTRQGLVYVGNTIYFGEGSWLTVV.

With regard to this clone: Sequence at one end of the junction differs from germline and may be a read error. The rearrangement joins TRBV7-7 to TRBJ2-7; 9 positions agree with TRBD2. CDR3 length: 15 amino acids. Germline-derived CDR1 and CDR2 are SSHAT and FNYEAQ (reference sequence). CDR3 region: CASSLGPGLADEQYF. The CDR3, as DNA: TGTGCTAGCAGCTTGGGCCCGGGACTAGCTGACGAGCAGTACTTC.

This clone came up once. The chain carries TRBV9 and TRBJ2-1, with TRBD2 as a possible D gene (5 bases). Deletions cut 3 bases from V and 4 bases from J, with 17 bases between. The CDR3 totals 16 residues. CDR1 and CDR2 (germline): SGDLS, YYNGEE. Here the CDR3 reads CASSARPIGNYNEQFF. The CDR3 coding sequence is TGTGCCAGCAGCGCCCGTCCAATCGGGAATTACAATGAGCAGTTCTTC.

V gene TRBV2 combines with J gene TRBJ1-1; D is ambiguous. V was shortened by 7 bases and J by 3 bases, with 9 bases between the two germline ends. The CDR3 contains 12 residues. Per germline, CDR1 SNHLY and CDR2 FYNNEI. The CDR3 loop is CASTPWYTEAFF. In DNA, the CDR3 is TGTGCCAGCACCCCTTGGTACACTGAAGCTTTCTTT. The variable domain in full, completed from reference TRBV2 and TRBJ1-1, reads EPEVTQTPSHQVTQMGQEVILRCVPISNHLYFYWYRQILGQKVEFLVSFYNNEISEKSEIFDDQFSVERPDGSNFTLKIRSTKLEDSAMYFCASTPWYTEAFFGQGTRLTVV.

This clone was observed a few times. The CDR3 reads CASSLLLGGGAGETQYF. CDR3 DNA sequence: TGCGCCAGCAGCTTGTTGCTGGGCGGGGGGGCCGGTGAGACCCAGTACTTC. J is TRBJ2-5 and V is TRBV5-1, with 9 bases aligning to TRBD2. The trim removed 1 base at V and 5 bases at J, leaving 12 bases unmatched. Germline values: CDR1 SGHRS, CDR2 YFSETQ. This CDR3 region has 17 residues.

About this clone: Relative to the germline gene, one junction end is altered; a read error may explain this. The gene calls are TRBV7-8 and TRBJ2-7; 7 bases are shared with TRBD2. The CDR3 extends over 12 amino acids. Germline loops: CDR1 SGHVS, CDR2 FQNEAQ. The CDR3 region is CASSLDRGEPDF. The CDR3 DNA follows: TGTGCCAGCAGCTTAGATCGGGGGGAACCGGACTTC.

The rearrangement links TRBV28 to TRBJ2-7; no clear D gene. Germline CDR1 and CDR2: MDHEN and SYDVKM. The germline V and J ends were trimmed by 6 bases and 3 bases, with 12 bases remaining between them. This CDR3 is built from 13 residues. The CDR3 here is CASSLGRIYEQYF. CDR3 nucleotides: TGTGCCAGCAGCCTCGGACGGATCTACGAGCAGTACTTC. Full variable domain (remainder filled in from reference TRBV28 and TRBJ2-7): DVKVTQSSRYLVKRTGEKVFLECVQDMDHENMFWYRQDPGLGLRLIYFSYDVKMKEKGDIPEGYSVSREKKERFSLILESASTNQTSMYLCASSLGRIYEQYFGPGTRLTVT.

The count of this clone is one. The CDR3 sequence: CAGGGASGANVLTF. As DNA, the CDR3 is TGTGCCGGGGGCGGGGCCTCTGGGGCCAACGTCCTGACTTTC. The chain combines TRBV2 with TRBJ2-6; D could derive from TRBD1 or TRBD2 (6 bases each). Germline assignment: CDR1 SNHLY and CDR2 FYNNEI. The CDR3 contains 14 residues. V was cut by 11 bases and J by 0 bases, with 11 bases left in between.